What follows describes a single TCR beta chain. This entry is derived from a study of blood T cell repertoires in COVID-19. Germline V gene data show CDR1 as GTSNPN and CDR2 as SVGIG (reference sequence). V shed 0 bases, J shed 2 bases, and the junction held 4 bases outside the gene matches. The length of the CDR3 is 15 residues. Libraries were prepared by immunoSEQ multiplex PCR; TCRdb keeps only in-frame clonotypes and omits some of them. Of some 140,000 clones listed, just under 85% were seen once; the top ten hold around 28%. The sequence derives from a woman aged 55-69 years with acute or convalescent COVID-19. This rearrangement joins TRBV30 to TRBJ1-5; 7 positions agree with TRBD1. The sequenced material came from peripheral blood. CDR3 bases: TGTGCCTGGAGTGTACCCGACAGGGGCAATCAGCCCCAGCATTTT. Its translation: CAWSVPDRGNQPQHF. Filled out from reference TRBV30 and TRBJ1-5, the complete variable domain reads SQTIHQWPATLVQPVGSPLSLECTVEGTSNPNLYWYRQAAGRGLQLLFYSVGIGQISSEVPQNLSASRPQDRQFILSSKKLLLSDSGFYLCAWSVPDRGNQPQHFGDGTRLSIL.